Shown below are 30 T cell receptor beta chains from a single sample sequenced in a study of STAT5B mutations in CD4+ large granular lymphocyte leukemia. The assay was immunoSEQ multiplex PCR, and TCRdb's table has in-frame clones only and misses some. This table holds about 30,000 clones, approximately 73% found once. The sample taken for sequencing was CD4+ T cells from blood buffy coats. The receptors come from a human donor in good health.

The rearrangement uses TRBV4-2 and TRBJ1-2; 9 nucleotides agree with TRBD1. In germline, CDR1 is LGHNA, CDR2 YNFKEQ. The CDR3 totals 15 residues. After removal of 2 bases from V and 4 bases from J, the junction contained 5 bases not matched to a gene. CDR3 loop: CASSQSPGQGYGYTF. The CDR3 DNA reads as TGTGCCAGCAGCCAATCCCCGGGACAGGGCTATGGCTACACCTTC.

The CDR3 DNA reads TGTGCCAGCAGCACTGCGGGGGGGAACTATGGCTACACCTTC. It encodes CASSTAGGNYGYTF. V is TRBV7-2 and J is TRBJ1-2; maybe TRBD1 (5 bases). V was cut by 5 bases and J by 2 bases, with 12 bases left in between. The CDR3 consists of 14 residues. Germline CDR1 SGHTA, CDR2 FQGNSA.

The chain employs TRBV28 and TRBJ1-2; weak D call: TRBD1 (5 bases). CDR1 is MDHEN, CDR2 SYDVKM, per germline. The CDR3 loop spans 15 amino acids. Trimming removed 7 bases from V and 6 bases from J, with 21 bases in between. The CDR3 bases are TGTGCCAGCACCTACCAGCCCCCCAGGGCGAATGGCTACACCTTC. The encoded protein is CASTYQPPRANGYTF.

The genes are TRBV5-1 and TRBJ2-1; tentative D call: TRBD1 (6 bases). The CDR3 consists of 14 residues. V was clipped by 3 bases and J by 3 bases, with 10 bases between them. From germline, CDR1 is SGHRS and CDR2 YFSETQ. The CDR3 nucleotides are TGCGCCAGCAGCTCGACAGGAAACTACAATGAGCAGTTCTTC. Amino acids: CASSSTGNYNEQFF.

The rearrangement links TRBV7-2 to TRBJ2-7, with D perhaps matching TRBD2 (6 bases). CDR3 size: 15 residues. The germline V and J ends were trimmed by 5 bases and 3 bases, with 17 bases remaining between them. Germline V gene sequence: CDR1 SGHTA, CDR2 FQGNSA. The CDR3 loop reads CASSTVGGEGYEQYF. CDR3 nucleotide sequence: TGTGCCAGCAGCACGGTCGGGGGTGAGGGCTACGAGCAGTACTTC.

This clone occurred a few times. The V gene is TRBV11-3, the J gene TRBJ2-7; D might be TRBD2 (5 bases). Per germline, CDR1 SGHNT and CDR2 YENEEA. This CDR3 has 13 amino acids. Trimming cost V 2 bases and J 6 bases, with 11 bases left between them. The CDR3 region is CASSLSDGGEQYF. CDR3 DNA sequence: TGTGCCAGCAGCTTATCGGACGGAGGCGAGCAGTACTTC. The whole variable domain, filled in from reference TRBV11-3 and TRBJ2-7, reads EAGVVQSPRYKIIEKKQPVAFWCNPISGHNTLYWYLQNLGQGPELLIRYENEEAVDDSQLPKDRFSAERLKGVDSTLKIQPAELGDSAVYLCASSLSDGGEQYFGPGTRLTVT.

This chain links TRBV28 with TRBJ1-1, with no clear D. V lost 6 bases to trimming and J lost 0 bases, with 8 bases between them. CDR3 length: 13 residues. From germline, CDR1 is MDHEN and CDR2 SYDVKM. The CDR3 coding sequence is TGTGCCAGCAGAGGGCTCATGAACACTGAAGCTTTCTTT. As protein: CASRGLMNTEAFF.

The V and J genes are TRBV7-8 and TRBJ1-1; D perhaps matches TRBD1 (5 bases). Trimming pared 7 bases from V and 1 base from J, leaving 13 bases between. Germline V gene data show CDR1 as SGHVS and CDR2 as FQNEAQ. The CDR3 sequence is 14 residues long. CDR3 in amino acids: CASTVTGENTEAFF. The CDR3 coding sequence is TGTGCCAGCACCGTTACGGGGGAGAACACTGAAGCTTTCTTT. Using reference TRBV7-8 and TRBJ1-1 for the parts outside the CDR3, the full variable domain is GAGVSQSPRYKVAKRGQDVALRCDPISGHVSLFWYQQALGQGPEFLTYFQNEAQLDKSGLPSDRFFAERPEGSVSTLKIQRTQQEDSAVYLCASTVTGENTEAFFGQGTRLTVV.

The DNA of the CDR3 is TGTGCCAGCAGCTTTAGCTATGGTGAGCAGTTCTTC. Translated, it gives CASSFSYGEQFF. The V gene is TRBV7-9, the J gene TRBJ2-1; D is undetermined. This CDR3 spans 12 amino acids. Looked up from germline, CDR1 is SEHNR and CDR2 is FQNEAQ (reference sequence). Between the trimmed V and J ends, which lost 3 bases and 9 bases, there was a span of 9 bases.

The chain has TRBV14 and TRBJ1-1; tentatively, D is TRBD1 (5 bases). V lost 4 bases, J lost 5 bases, and 17 bases lay in between. The CDR3 length is 15 residues. Germline loops: CDR1 SGHDN, CDR2 FVKESK. The CDR3 reads CASSPVGTVLTEAFF. The CDR3 DNA sequence: TGTGCCAGCAGCCCCGTCGGGACTGTATTGACTGAAGCTTTCTTT. Full variable domain (remainder filled in from reference TRBV14 and TRBJ1-1): EAGVTQFPSHSVIEKGQTVTLRCDPISGHDNLYWYRRVMGKEIKFLLHFVKESKQDESGMPNNRFLAERTGGTYSTLKVQPAELEDSGVYFCASSPVGTVLTEAFFGQGTRLTVV.

The V and J genes are TRBV7-2 and TRBJ2-1; D not resolved. This CDR3 is built from 13 residues. From germline, CDR1 is SGHTA and CDR2 FQGNSA. Trimming took off 5 bases at V and 7 bases at J, with 12 bases between the two ends. CDR3 sequence: CASSPFSKNEQFF. The CDR3 nucleotides read TGTGCCAGCAGCCCTTTTAGTAAGAATGAGCAGTTCTTC.

This sequence joins TRBV10-3 and TRBJ2-5, with TRBD1 as a possible D gene (8 bases). The germline CDR1 and CDR2 sequences are ENHRY and SYGVKD. V gave up 4 bases and J gave up 3 bases, with 15 bases separating them. CDR3 length: 15 residues. CDR3 amino acids: CAISGGGTGEETQYF. CDR3 in DNA: TGTGCCATCAGTGGGGGAGGGACAGGTGAAGAGACCCAGTACTTC.

The chain uses TRBV27 and TRBJ2-7; 7 positions agree with TRBD1. The germline gives CDR1 MNHEY, CDR2 SMNVEV (reference sequence). Unmatched junction bases numbered 12, after V lost 6 bases and J lost 7 bases. The CDR3 contains 14 residues. The CDR3, as DNA: TGTGCCAGCAGATCCGGACAGGCCCTGGGGGAGCAGTACTTC. This codes for CASRSGQALGEQYF.

The CDR3 region has the DNA TGTGCCAGCTCACCCCGGGTAACCTCCACAGATACGCAGTATTTT. It encodes CASSPRVTSTDTQYF. V gene TRBV18 combines with J gene TRBJ2-3; unclear D gene. Germline lookup yields CDR1 KGHSH and CDR2 LQKENI. This CDR3 region has 15 residues. V was cut by 3 bases and J by 2 bases, with 12 bases left in between. Filled out from reference TRBV18 and TRBJ2-3, the complete variable domain reads NAGVMQNPRHLVRRRGQEARLRCSPMKGHSHVYWYRQLPEEGLKFMVYLQKENIIDESGMPKERFSAEFPKEGPSILRIQQVVRGDSAAYFCASSPRVTSTDTQYFGPGTRLTVL.

CDR3 nucleotide sequence: TGTGCCAGCAGCACGACAGGTAGCTATGGCTACACCTTC. It is translated as CASSTTGSYGYTF. The V call is TRBV5-6, the J call TRBJ1-2; perhaps TRBD1 as D (6 bases). Germline-derived CDR1 and CDR2 are SGHDT and YYEEEE. The CDR3 covers 13 residues. V gave up 4 bases and J gave up 4 bases, with 11 bases separating them.

This clone was counted a few times. The chain carries TRBV7-8 and TRBJ1-4, with D hard to call. The CDR3 extends over 13 amino acids. The germline V and J ends were trimmed by 1 base and 6 bases, with 6 bases remaining between them. CDR1 is SGHVS and CDR2 is FQNEAQ in the germline V gene. The CDR3 region is CASSLGFDEKLFF. Here the CDR3 DNA reads TGTGCCAGCAGCTTAGGGTTCGATGAAAAACTGTTTTTT.

The chain joins TRBV2 to TRBJ2-7, with TRBD2 identical over 13 bases. In germline, CDR1 is SNHLY, CDR2 FYNNEI. V lost 2 bases, J lost 3 bases, and 10 bases stayed unmatched. This CDR3 region has 18 residues. The DNA of the CDR3 is TGTGCCAGCAGTGAATTGAGGACTAGCGGGAGAAGGAGCTACGAGCAGTACTTC. Its protein is CASSELRTSGRRSYEQYF.

The chain links TRBV29-1 to TRBJ2-7; TRBD1 is a possible D gene (6 bases). Germline V gives CDR1 SQVTM, CDR2 ANQGSEA. Trimming removed 7 bases at V and 1 base at J, with 11 bases between. The CDR3 totals 12 residues. The CDR3 reads CSAEDSSYEQYF. Written as DNA, the CDR3 is TGCAGCGCTGAGGACAGTTCCTACGAGCAGTACTTC.

V is TRBV30 and J is TRBJ1-5, with a weak D call TRBD1 (5 bases). The germline V gene has CDR1 GTSNPN and CDR2 SVGIG (reference sequence). V was cut by 1 base and J by 2 bases, with 9 bases left in between. The CDR3 is 14 amino acids. CDR3 region: CAWSGGGGNQPQHF. The DNA for the CDR3 is TGTGCCTGGAGTGGGGGGGGTGGCAATCAGCCCCAGCATTTT.

This chain uses TRBV30 with TRBJ1-2; D gene ambiguous. V lost 4 bases, J lost 4 bases, and 10 bases lay in between. The CDR3 consists of 12 residues. CDR1 is GTSNPN, CDR2 SVGIG, per germline (reference sequence). The DNA for the CDR3 is TGTGCCTGGACGGCCAGCTCCTATGGCTACACCTTC. It yields the protein CAWTASSYGYTF.

The genes are TRBV2 and TRBJ1-5; the D gene is possibly TRBD1 (6 bases). The CDR3 runs 14 residues. V was clipped by 7 bases and J by 2 bases, with 12 bases between them. From germline, CDR1 is SNHLY and CDR2 FYNNEI. CDR3 residues: CASTRDIGNQPQHF. The CDR3 DNA reads TGTGCCAGCACCCGGGACATAGGCAATCAGCCCCAGCATTTT.

The V call is TRBV11-1, the J call TRBJ2-1; D tentatively reads TRBD1 or TRBD2 (5 bases each). V was shortened by 5 bases and J by 5 bases, with 22 bases between the two germline ends. This CDR3 is built from 17 residues. Germline loops: CDR1 SGHAT, CDR2 FQDESV (reference sequence). This CDR3 is CASSAQQGRLANNEQFF. CDR3 DNA sequence: TGTGCCAGCAGCGCCCAGCAGGGTCGGCTAGCTAACAATGAGCAGTTCTTC.

The V call is TRBV6-1, the J call TRBJ2-1, with 10 bases matching TRBD2. Germline CDR1 and CDR2: MNHNS and SASEGT. This CDR3 has 16 amino acids. V lost 3 bases to trimming and J lost 2 bases; unmatched junction nucleotides: 4. The CDR3 reads CASSEILAGAYNEQFF. The CDR3 coding sequence is TGTGCCAGCAGTGAGATCCTAGCGGGGGCCTACAATGAGCAGTTCTTC.

Comments on this clone: Other DNA sequences of this sample code for an identical CDR3. The rearrangement links TRBV9 to TRBJ2-1, with 12 bases fitting TRBD2. V trimming: 0 bases; J trimming: 6 bases; junction bases outside the gene matches: 1. The CDR3 has 15 residues. CDR1 is SGDLS, CDR2 YYNGEE, per germline. Here the CDR3 reads CASSVGTSGVNEQFF. Written as DNA, the CDR3 is TGTGCCAGCAGCGTAGGGACTAGCGGGGTCAATGAGCAGTTCTTC.

V is TRBV10-3 and J is TRBJ1-1; D perhaps matches TRBD1 (6 bases). The germline V gene encodes CDR1 ENHRY and CDR2 SYGVKD. V lost 2 bases and J 10 bases, leaving 26 bases between the germline ends. The CDR3 is 17 residues long. The chain's CDR3 is CAISETGVGRGERRAFF. CDR3 sequence (DNA): TGTGCCATCAGTGAGACGGGCGTAGGCAGGGGAGAACGGCGAGCTTTCTTT.

The chain is built from TRBV19 and TRBJ2-5; 13 bases fit TRBD2. The length of the CDR3 is 15 residues. The junction had 4 bases not matched to a gene; V was cut back by 7 bases and J by 2 bases. In germline, CDR1 is LNHDA, CDR2 SQIVND (reference sequence). CDR3 DNA: TGTGCCAGTACGACTAGCGGGGGGCTTCAAGAGACCCAGTACTTC. The encoded protein is CASTTSGGLQETQYF. Variable domain in full (rest from reference TRBV19 and TRBJ2-5): DGGITQSPKYLFRKEGQNVTLSCEQNLNHDAMYWYRQDPGQGLRLIYYSQIVNDFQKGDIAEGYSVSREKKESFPLTVTSAQKNPTAFYLCASTTSGGLQETQYFGPGTRLLVL.

This chain connects TRBV7-2 to TRBJ2-3; 12 positions match TRBD2. CDR1 is SGHTA and CDR2 is FQGNSA in the germline V gene. With 4 bases clipped from V and 5 bases from J, the junction kept 7 bases outside the gene matches. This CDR3 spans 16 amino acids. CDR3 sequence (DNA): TGTGCCAGCAGCTCCCGACTAGCGGGGGCAGGAGATACGCAGTATTTT. Amino acids: CASSSRLAGAGDTQYF.

The V gene is TRBV4-1, the J gene TRBJ1-4, with D maybe TRBD1 (5 bases). Germline V gives CDR1 MGHRA, CDR2 YSYEKL. This CDR3 region has 17 residues. Trimming removed 0 bases from V and 0 bases from J, with 11 bases in between. CDR3 amino acids: CASSQEFPGATNEKLFF. The CDR3 coding sequence is TGCGCCAGCAGCCAAGAATTCCCGGGGGCAACTAATGAAAAACTGTTTTTT.

The J gene is TRBJ2-3, the V gene TRBV9; 13 nucleotides line up with TRBD2. The CDR3 length is 17 residues. J lost 2 bases, V lost 6 bases, and 9 bases had no gene match. CDR1 is SGDLS, CDR2 YYNGEE, per germline. The CDR3 coding sequence is TGTGCCAGCACAGTTCCACTAGCGGGGGGGATCACAGATACGCAGTATTTT. It translates to CASTVPLAGGITDTQYF.

This rearrangement joins TRBV12-5 to TRBJ2-5; 7 bases fit TRBD1. Trimming took 4 bases from V and 5 from J; bases not matched to a gene: 10. Germline assignment: CDR1 LGHNT and CDR2 FRNRAP. The CDR3 has 15 residues. The CDR3 is CASGSRQGPGETQYF. CDR3 in DNA: TGTGCTAGTGGTTCACGACAGGGTCCTGGCGAGACCCAGTACTTC. Complete variable domain (other parts from reference TRBV12-5 and TRBJ2-5): DARVTQTPRHKVTEMGQEVTMRCQPILGHNTVFWYRQTMMQGLELLAYFRNRAPLDDSGMPKDRFSAEMPDATLATLKIQPSEPRDSAVYFCASGSRQGPGETQYFGPGTRLLVL.